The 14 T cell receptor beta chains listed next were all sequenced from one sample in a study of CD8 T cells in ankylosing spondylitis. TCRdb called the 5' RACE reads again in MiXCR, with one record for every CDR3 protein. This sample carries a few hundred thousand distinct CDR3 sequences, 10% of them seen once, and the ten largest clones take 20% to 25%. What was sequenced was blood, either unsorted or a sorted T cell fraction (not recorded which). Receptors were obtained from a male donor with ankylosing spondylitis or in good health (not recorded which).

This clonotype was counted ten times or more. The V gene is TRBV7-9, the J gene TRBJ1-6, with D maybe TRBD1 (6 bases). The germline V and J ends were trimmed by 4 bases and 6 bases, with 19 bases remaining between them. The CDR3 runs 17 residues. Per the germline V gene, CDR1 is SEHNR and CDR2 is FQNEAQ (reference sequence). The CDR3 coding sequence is TGTGCCAGCAGCTCAAAATCCATGGGACACCCTAATTCACCCCTCCACTTT. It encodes CASSSKSMGHPNSPLHF.

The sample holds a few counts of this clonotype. The CDR3 is CSARKGSQGLNEQYF. The CDR3 DNA follows: TGCAGTGCTAGGAAAGGTAGTCAGGGACTTAACGAGCAGTACTTC. V usage is TRBV20-1 and J usage is TRBJ2-7, with a possible D match to TRBD2 (6 bases). There are 15 residues in the CDR3. V shed 3 bases and J shed 5 bases, with 20 bases lying between them. Germline CDR1 is DFQATT and CDR2 is SNEGSKA (reference sequence).

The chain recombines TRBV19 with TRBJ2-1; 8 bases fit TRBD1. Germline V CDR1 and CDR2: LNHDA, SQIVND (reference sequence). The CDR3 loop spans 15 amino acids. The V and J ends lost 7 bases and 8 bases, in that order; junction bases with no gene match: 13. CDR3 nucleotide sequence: TGTGCCAGTACCGTACCTAGGGGGACAGGTTATGAGCAGTTCTTC. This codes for CASTVPRGTGYEQFF.

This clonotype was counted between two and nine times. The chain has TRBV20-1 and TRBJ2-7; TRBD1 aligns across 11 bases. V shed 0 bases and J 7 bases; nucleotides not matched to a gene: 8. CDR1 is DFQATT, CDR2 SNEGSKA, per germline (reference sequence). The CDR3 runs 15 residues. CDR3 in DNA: TGCAGTGCTAGAGATTGGGACAGGGGGTCAGGGGAGCAGTACTTC. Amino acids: CSARDWDRGSGEQYF.

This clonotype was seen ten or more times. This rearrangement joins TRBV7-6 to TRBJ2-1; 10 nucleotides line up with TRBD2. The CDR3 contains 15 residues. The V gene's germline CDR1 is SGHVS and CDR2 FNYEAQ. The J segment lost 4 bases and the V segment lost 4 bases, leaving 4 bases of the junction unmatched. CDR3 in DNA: TGTGCCAGCAGCTCCCGGACTAGCGGTTACAATGAGCAGTTCTTC. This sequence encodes CASSSRTSGYNEQFF.

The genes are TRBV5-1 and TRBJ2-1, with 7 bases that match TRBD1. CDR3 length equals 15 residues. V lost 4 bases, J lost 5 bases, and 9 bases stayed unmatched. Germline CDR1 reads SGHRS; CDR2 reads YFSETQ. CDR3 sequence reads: CASSPGPDRNNEQFF. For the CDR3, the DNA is TGCGCCAGCAGCCCGGGGCCGGACAGGAACAATGAGCAGTTCTTC.

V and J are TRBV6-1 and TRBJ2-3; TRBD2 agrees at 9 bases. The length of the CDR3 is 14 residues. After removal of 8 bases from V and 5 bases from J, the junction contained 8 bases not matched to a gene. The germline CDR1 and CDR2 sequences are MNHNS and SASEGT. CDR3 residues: CASHPGLAVDTQYF. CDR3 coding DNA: TGTGCCAGCCACCCGGGACTAGCTGTAGATACGCAGTATTTT.

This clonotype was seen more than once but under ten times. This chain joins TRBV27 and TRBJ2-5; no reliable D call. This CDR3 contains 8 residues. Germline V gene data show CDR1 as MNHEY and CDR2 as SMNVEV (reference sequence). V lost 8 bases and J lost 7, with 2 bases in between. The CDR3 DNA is TGTGCCAGCGGGACCCAGTACTTC. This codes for CASGTQYF.

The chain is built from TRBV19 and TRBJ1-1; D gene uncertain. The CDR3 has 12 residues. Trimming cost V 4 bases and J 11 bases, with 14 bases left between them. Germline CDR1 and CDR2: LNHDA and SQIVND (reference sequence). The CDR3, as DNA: TGTGCCAGTAGTACCGGTTCCGGTGCGGCTTTCTTT. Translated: CASSTGSGAAFF.

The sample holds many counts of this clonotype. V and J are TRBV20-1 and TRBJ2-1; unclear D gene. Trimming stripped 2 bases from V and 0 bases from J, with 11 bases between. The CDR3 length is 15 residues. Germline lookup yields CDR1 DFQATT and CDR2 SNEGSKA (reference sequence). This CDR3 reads CSARYSQSSYNEQFF. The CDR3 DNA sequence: TGCAGTGCTAGATATAGCCAGAGCTCCTACAATGAGCAGTTCTTC.

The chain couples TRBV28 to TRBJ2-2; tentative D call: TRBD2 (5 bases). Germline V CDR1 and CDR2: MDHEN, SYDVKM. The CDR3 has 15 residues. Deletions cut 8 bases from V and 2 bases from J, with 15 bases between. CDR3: CASSPPGSNTGELFF. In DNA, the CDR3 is TGTGCCAGCTCTCCCCCGGGAAGCAACACCGGGGAGCTGTTTTTT.

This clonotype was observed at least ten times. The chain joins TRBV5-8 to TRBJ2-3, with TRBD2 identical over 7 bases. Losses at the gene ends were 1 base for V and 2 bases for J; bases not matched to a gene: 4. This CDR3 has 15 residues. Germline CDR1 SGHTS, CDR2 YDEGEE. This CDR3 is CASSLPGTNTDTQYF. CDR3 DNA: TGTGCCAGCAGCTTGCCGGGGACTAACACAGATACGCAGTATTTT.

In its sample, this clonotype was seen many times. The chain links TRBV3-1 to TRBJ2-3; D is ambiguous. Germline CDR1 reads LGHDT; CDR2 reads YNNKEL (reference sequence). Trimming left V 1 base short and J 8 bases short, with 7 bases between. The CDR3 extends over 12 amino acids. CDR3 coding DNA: TGTGCCAGCAGCCAAGTCGAGGCTACGCAGTATTTT. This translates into CASSQVEATQYF.

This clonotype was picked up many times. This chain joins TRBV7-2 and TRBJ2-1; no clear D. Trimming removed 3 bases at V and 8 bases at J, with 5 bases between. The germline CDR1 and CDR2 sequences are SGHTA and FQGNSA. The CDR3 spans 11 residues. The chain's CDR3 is CASSFQYEQFF. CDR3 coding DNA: TGTGCCAGCAGCTTTCAATATGAGCAGTTCTTC.